The 23 T cell receptor beta chains below all came from one sample that was sequenced in a study of Ad26.COV2.S vaccination and SARS-CoV-2 variants. Treatment of the sample: about 20 received Ad26.COV2.S at low or high dose, single or two shots; about 5 received placebo; per-sample allocation not given. Collection of samples fell on day 63 after the first vaccine or placebo injection. Some clones are missing from TCRdb's copy, which holds only in-frame ones; the method was immunoSEQ multiplex PCR. The profile shows 200,000 to 250,000 clones, approximately 88% of them singletons. Sequencing used peripheral blood, obtained in a trial of Ad26.COV2.S vaccine versus placebo. Receptors were obtained from a person aged 18 to 59 who received the Ad26.COV2.S COVID-19 vaccine or a placebo.

The chain uses TRBV30 and TRBJ1-2, with D perhaps matching TRBD1 (6 bases). Germline V gene lookup returns CDR1 GTSNPN and CDR2 SVGIG (reference sequence). The CDR3 spans 11 residues. The V end was cut by 1 base, the J end by 7 bases, with 7 bases between. The CDR3 region has the DNA TGTGCCTGGAGTGCAGGGGCTGGCTACACCTTC. As protein: CAWSAGAGYTF.

The chain joins TRBV18 to TRBJ1-5; TRBD1 agrees at 10 bases. From germline, CDR1 is KGHSH and CDR2 LQKENI. This CDR3 has 15 amino acids. The V segment lost 4 bases and the J segment 1 base; nucleotides outside the gene matches: 1. CDR3 DNA sequence: TGTGCCAGCTCACTGGACAGGGGGAGCAATCAGCCCCAGCATTTT. Translating it yields CASSLDRGSNQPQHF.

The chain has TRBV5-1 and TRBJ2-3, with D perhaps TRBD2 (6 bases). CDR3 size: 16 residues. The germline V gene has CDR1 SGHRS and CDR2 YFSETQ. The V gene lost 0 bases and the J gene lost 2 bases, with 13 bases spanning the gap. The CDR3 region is CASSLAGAGITDTQYF. The DNA of the CDR3 is TGCGCCAGCAGCTTGGCTGGGGCGGGGATCACAGATACGCAGTATTTT.

The table lists this clone with a few counts. This chain connects TRBV7-2 to TRBJ1-1; 11 bases are shared with TRBD1. V was clipped by 5 bases and J by 5 bases; unmatched bases: 10. The CDR3 extends over 16 amino acids. In germline, CDR1 is SGHTA, CDR2 FQGNSA. The CDR3 nucleotides read TGTGCCAGCAGCCTGGTTACCGGGACAGGGGGGACTGAAGCTTTCTTT. Residues: CASSLVTGTGGTEAFF.

The table lists this clone with a count of one. The chain uses TRBV6-2 or TRBV6-3 and TRBJ2-7; perhaps TRBD1 as D (6 bases). Germline V gene data show CDR1 as MNHEY and CDR2 as SVGEGT. Deletions cut 4 bases from V and 6 bases from J, with 7 bases between. The CDR3 is 11 amino acids. This CDR3 reads CASSLGGEQYF. DNA of the CDR3: TGTGCCAGCAGTTTAGGGGGCGAGCAGTACTTC.

The chain carries TRBV5-1 and TRBJ1-1; D may be TRBD1 (5 bases). Trimming removed 4 bases at V and 10 bases at J, with 17 bases between. Germline loops: CDR1 SGHRS, CDR2 YFSETQ. This CDR3 has 13 residues. CDR3 DNA sequence: TGCGCCAGCAGCCCTGGAGGGGAATTGGTAGCTTTCTTT. Translating it yields CASSPGGELVAFF.

The chain combines TRBV27 with TRBJ1-1; no clear D gene. This CDR3 spans 14 amino acids. V gave up 4 bases and J gave up 6 bases, with 15 bases separating them. CDR1 is MNHEY, CDR2 SMNVEV, per germline (reference sequence). This CDR3 is CASSSAGLFAEAFF. The CDR3 DNA reads TGTGCCAGCAGTTCTGCGGGTCTCTTCGCTGAAGCTTTCTTT.

V and J are TRBV6-2 or TRBV6-3 and TRBJ2-5; D remains unclear. With 0 bases removed from V and 5 bases from J, the gap between germline ends came to 7 bases. Germline CDR1 and CDR2: MNHEY and SVGEGT. The CDR3 length is 13 residues. CDR3 DNA sequence: TGTGCCAGCAGTTACTCTTTTCGGGAGACCCAGTACTTC. Protein sequence: CASSYSFRETQYF.

The chain is built from TRBV4-3 and TRBJ1-1; D uncertain. This CDR3 spans 13 amino acids. Germline values: CDR1 LGHNA, CDR2 YSLEER. Trimming removed 0 bases at V and 0 bases at J, with 2 bases between. The CDR3 DNA follows: TGCGCCAGCAGCCAAGACCTGAACACTGAAGCTTTCTTT. Translated, it gives CASSQDLNTEAFF.

J is TRBJ2-2 and V is TRBV6-2 or TRBV6-3; perhaps D is TRBD1 or TRBD2 (5 bases each). Germline lookup yields CDR1 MNHEY and CDR2 SVGEGT. CDR3 size: 15 residues. V was cut by 6 bases and J by 4 bases, with 15 bases left in between. CDR3 in DNA: TGTGCCAGCAGCCCTCCGGGACGAGGCACCGGGGAGCTGTTTTTT. It codes for CASSPPGRGTGELFF.

The V call is TRBV18, the J call TRBJ2-3; 7 nucleotides align to TRBD2. V lost 2 bases, J lost 3 bases, and 2 bases stayed unmatched. Germline V gene lookup returns CDR1 KGHSH and CDR2 LQKENI. The CDR3 totals 14 residues. The CDR3 region has the DNA TGTGCCAGCTCACCATCGGGAGGAACAGATACGCAGTATTTT. It codes for CASSPSGGTDTQYF.

This clone was recorded once. The chain is built from TRBV6-2 or TRBV6-3 and TRBJ2-1; TRBD1 matches at 10 bases. Losses at the gene ends were 4 bases for V and 3 bases for J; bases not matched to a gene: 12. The CDR3 is made up of 18 amino acids. CDR1 is MNHEY, CDR2 SVGEGT, per germline. CDR3 sequence: CASSSGKPTGGVYNEQFF. CDR3 DNA sequence: TGTGCCAGCAGTTCCGGAAAGCCGACAGGGGGCGTCTACAATGAGCAGTTCTTC.

The chain couples TRBV5-1 to TRBJ2-5; possibly TRBD2 for D (6 bases). CDR1 is SGHRS and CDR2 is YFSETQ in the germline V gene. Trimming left V 4 bases short and J 4 bases short, with 14 bases between. The length of the CDR3 is 14 residues. In nucleotides, the CDR3 is TGCGCCAGCAGCCCCGGGACTGCAGGAGAGACCCAGTACTTC. The encoded protein is CASSPGTAGETQYF.

CDR3 protein: CASSLQLAGEPYNEQFF. The CDR3 DNA sequence: TGTGCCAGCAGTTTACAACTAGCGGGAGAACCCTACAATGAGCAGTTCTTC. V and J are TRBV28 and TRBJ2-1; 11 positions agree with TRBD2. After removal of 2 bases from V and 2 bases from J, the junction contained 5 bases not matched to a gene. CDR1 is MDHEN, CDR2 SYDVKM, per germline. The CDR3 has 17 residues.

This clone was observed a single time. The chain has TRBV4-1 and TRBJ1-1, with D uncertain. Germline lookup yields CDR1 MGHRA and CDR2 YSYEKL. CDR3 length: 15 residues. The ends were cut back, 4 bases at V and 3 bases at J, with 15 bases in the middle. In DNA, the CDR3 is TGCGCCAGCAGCCTACTCCGGGGAGGAGACACTGAAGCTTTCTTT. Translation: CASSLLRGGDTEAFF.

The chain recombines TRBV27 with TRBJ1-4; a possible D gene is TRBD1 (6 bases). CDR3 length equals 15 residues. CDR1 and CDR2 from the germline V gene are MNHEY and SMNVEV (reference sequence). V was clipped by 6 bases and J by 4 bases, with 15 bases between them. The CDR3 here is CASRGWGAGNEKLFF. CDR3 DNA sequence: TGTGCCAGCAGAGGGTGGGGGGCTGGTAATGAAAAACTGTTTTTT. The full variable domain, completed using reference TRBV27 and TRBJ1-4, is EAQVTQNPRYLITVTGKKLTVTCSQNMNHEYMSWYRQDPGLGLRQIYYSMNVEVTDKGDVPEGYKVSRKEKRNFPLILESPSPNQTSLYFCASRGWGAGNEKLFFGSGTQLSVL.

The CDR3 DNA reads as TGTGCCAGGGTAGCGGGGGAGGGCGGGGAGCTGTTTTTT. Translation: CARVAGEGGELFF. The rearrangement links TRBV6-4 to TRBJ2-2; 9 positions match TRBD2. Trimming took 9 bases from V and 7 from J; bases not matched to a gene: 6. CDR1 is MRHNA and CDR2 is SNTAGT in the germline V gene. CDR3 length equals 13 residues.

V gene TRBV12-3 or TRBV12-4 combines with J gene TRBJ2-1; D unresolved. V shed 1 base and J shed 11 bases, with 12 bases lying between them. The CDR3 is 13 residues long. The CDR3 loop is CASSLGQRDQQFF. The CDR3 bases are TGTGCCAGCAGTTTAGGACAAAGGGATCAGCAGTTCTTC.

The chain combines TRBV4-3 with TRBJ2-7; D is perhaps TRBD2 (6 bases). V lost 3 bases to trimming and J lost 9 bases, with 24 bases between them. CDR3 length: 16 amino acids. Germline CDR1 and CDR2: LGHNA and YSLEER. In DNA, the CDR3 is TGCGCCAGCAGCCACCTTGGGATGGCGGGGCCCCAGGGGCAGTACTTC. Its protein is CASSHLGMAGPQGQYF.

This clone was counted once. J is TRBJ1-6 and V is TRBV5-4; D may be TRBD1 (5 bases). The germline gives CDR1 SGHNT, CDR2 YYREEE (reference sequence). The CDR3 is 16 residues long. V was cut by 0 bases and J by 6 bases, with 13 bases left in between. CDR3 in DNA: TGTGCCAGCAGCTTGGTGCCAGGGCTCCTTAATTCACCCCTCCACTTT. Translated: CASSLVPGLLNSPLHF.

This sequence joins TRBV10-1 and TRBJ2-1; TRBD2 aligns across 10 bases. V lost 3 bases to trimming and J lost 8 bases; unmatched junction nucleotides: 10. The CDR3 runs to 16 residues. The germline V gene has CDR1 WNHNN and CDR2 SYGVQD (reference sequence). CDR3 protein: CASSDFLAGESDEQFF. The CDR3 bases are TGCGCCAGCAGTGATTTTCTAGCGGGAGAGTCAGATGAGCAGTTCTTC.

The chain combines TRBV10-1 with TRBJ2-2, with 7 nucleotides matching TRBD1. Per germline, CDR1 WNHNN and CDR2 SYGVQD (reference sequence). J lost 7 bases, V lost 6 bases, and 8 bases had no gene match. The CDR3 extends over 14 amino acids. As DNA, the CDR3 is TGCGCCAGCAGCGACAGGGAATTCGGCGGGGAGCTGTTTTTT. Its protein product is CASSDREFGGELFF.

The chain has TRBV6-1 and TRBJ1-4; tentative D call: TRBD1 (5 bases). The CDR3 is 13 amino acids. The ends were cut back, 0 bases at V and 11 bases at J, with 10 bases in the middle. Per germline, CDR1 MNHNS and CDR2 SASEGT. The CDR3 protein is CASSEAGAEKLFF. Here the CDR3 DNA reads TGTGCCAGCAGTGAAGCAGGGGCCGAGAAACTGTTTTTT.